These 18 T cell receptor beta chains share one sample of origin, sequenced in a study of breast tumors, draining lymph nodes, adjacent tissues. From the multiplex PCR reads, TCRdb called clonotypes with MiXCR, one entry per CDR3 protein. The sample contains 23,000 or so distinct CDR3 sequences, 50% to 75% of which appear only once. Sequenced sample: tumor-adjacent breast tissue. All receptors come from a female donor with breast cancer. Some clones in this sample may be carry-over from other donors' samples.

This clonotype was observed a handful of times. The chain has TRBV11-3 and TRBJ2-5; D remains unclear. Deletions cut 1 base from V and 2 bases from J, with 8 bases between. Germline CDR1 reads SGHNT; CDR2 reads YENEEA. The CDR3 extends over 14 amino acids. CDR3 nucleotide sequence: TGTGCCAGCAGCTTAGGCGGCGTACAAGAGACCCAGTACTTC. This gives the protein CASSLGGVQETQYF.

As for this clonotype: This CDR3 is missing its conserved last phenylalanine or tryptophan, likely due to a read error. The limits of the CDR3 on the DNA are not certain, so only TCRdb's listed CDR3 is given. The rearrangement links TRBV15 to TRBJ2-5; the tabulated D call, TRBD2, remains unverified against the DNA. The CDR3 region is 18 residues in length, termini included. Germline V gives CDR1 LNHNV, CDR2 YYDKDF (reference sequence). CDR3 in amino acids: CATSTLVALAGQGRDPVL.

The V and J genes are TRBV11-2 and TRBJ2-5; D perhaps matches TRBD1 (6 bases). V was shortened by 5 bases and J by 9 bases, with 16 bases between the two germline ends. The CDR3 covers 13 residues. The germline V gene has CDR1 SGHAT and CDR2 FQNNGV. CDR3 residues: CASSPNTDRSQYF. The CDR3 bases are TGTGCCAGCAGCCCAAACACAGACAGGTCCCAGTACTTC.

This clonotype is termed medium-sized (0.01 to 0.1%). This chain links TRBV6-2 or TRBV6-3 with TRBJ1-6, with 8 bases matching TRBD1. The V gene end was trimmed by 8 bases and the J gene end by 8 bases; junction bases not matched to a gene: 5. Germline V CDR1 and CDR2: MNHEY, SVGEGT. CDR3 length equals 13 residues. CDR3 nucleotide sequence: TGTGCCAGCGACAGGGGTTGGGATTCACCCCTCCACTTT. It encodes CASDRGWDSPLHF.

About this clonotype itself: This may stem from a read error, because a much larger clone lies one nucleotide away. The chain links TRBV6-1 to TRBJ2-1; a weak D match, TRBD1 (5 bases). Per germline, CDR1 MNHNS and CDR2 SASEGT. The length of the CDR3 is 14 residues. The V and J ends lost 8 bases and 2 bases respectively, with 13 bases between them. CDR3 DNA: TGTGCCAGCCTCCAGGCCAGGGCCTACAATGAGCAGTTCTTC. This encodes CASLQARAYNEQFF.

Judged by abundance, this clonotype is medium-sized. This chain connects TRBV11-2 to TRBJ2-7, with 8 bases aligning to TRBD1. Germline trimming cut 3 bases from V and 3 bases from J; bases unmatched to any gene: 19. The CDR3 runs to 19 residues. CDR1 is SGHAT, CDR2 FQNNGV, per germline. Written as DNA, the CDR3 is TGTGCCAGCAGCTTCCGCCAGACCCGCGCCCGGACAGGGATCTACGAGCAGTACTTC. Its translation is CASSFRQTRARTGIYEQYF.

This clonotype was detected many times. Here the CDR3 reads CASSQVIRGEQFF. The CDR3 coding sequence is TGTGCCAGCAGCCAAGTTATTCGGGGTGAGCAGTTCTTC. V and J are TRBV3-1 and TRBJ2-1, with D perhaps matching TRBD2 (5 bases). V was cut by 1 base and J by 9 bases, with 10 bases left in between. Germline assignment: CDR1 LGHDT and CDR2 YNNKEL (reference sequence). The CDR3 has 13 amino acids.

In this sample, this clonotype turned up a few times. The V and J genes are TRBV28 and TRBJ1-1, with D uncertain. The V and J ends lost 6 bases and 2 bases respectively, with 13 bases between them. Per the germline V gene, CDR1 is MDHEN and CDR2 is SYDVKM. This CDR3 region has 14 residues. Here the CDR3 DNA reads TGTGCCAGCAGGCCCGCTTTCGCCAACACTGAAGCTTTCTTT. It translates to CASRPAFANTEAFF.

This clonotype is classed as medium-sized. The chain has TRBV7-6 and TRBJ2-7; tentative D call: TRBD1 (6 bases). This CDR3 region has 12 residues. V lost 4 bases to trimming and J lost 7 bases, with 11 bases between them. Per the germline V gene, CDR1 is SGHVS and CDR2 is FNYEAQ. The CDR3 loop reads CASSSTGNEQYF. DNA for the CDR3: TGTGCCAGCAGCTCAACAGGGAATGAGCAGTACTTC.

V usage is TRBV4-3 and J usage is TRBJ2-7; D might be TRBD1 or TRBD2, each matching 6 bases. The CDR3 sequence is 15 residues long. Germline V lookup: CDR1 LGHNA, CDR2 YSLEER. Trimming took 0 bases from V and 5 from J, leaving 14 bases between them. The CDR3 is CASSQEPRGGHEQYF. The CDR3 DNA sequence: TGCGCCAGCAGCCAAGAACCCAGGGGAGGCCACGAGCAGTACTTC.

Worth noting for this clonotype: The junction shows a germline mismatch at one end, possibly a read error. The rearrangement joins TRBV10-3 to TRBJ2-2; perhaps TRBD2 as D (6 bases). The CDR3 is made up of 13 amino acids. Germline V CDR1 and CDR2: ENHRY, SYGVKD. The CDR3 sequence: CAISEQDAGGLFF. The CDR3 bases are TGTGCCATCAGTGAACAGGACGCCGGGGGGCTGTTTTTT.

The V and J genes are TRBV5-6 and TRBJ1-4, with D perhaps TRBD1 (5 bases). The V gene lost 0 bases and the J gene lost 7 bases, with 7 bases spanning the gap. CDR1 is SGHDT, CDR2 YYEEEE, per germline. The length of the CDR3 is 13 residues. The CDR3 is CASSLDRTEKLFF. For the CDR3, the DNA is TGTGCCAGCAGCTTGGACAGGACTGAAAAACTGTTTTTT.

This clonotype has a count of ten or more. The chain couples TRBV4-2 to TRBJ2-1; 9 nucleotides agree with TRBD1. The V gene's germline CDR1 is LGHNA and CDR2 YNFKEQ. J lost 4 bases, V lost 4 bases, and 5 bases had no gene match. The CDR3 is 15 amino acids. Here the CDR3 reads CASSPGQGPYNEQFF. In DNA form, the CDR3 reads TGTGCCAGCAGCCCGGGACAGGGCCCTTACAATGAGCAGTTCTTC.

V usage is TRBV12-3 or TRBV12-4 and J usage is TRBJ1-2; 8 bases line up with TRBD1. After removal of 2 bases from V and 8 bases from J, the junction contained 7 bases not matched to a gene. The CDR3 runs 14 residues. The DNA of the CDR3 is TGTGCCAGCAGTTTACACGGACAGGGTGGAGGCTACACCTTC. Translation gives CASSLHGQGGGYTF.

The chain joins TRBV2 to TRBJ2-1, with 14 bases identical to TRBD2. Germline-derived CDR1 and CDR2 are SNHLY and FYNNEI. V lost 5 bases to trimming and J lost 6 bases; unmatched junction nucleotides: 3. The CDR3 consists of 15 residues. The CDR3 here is CASSQGLAGVNEQFF. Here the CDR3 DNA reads TGTGCCAGCAGTCAGGGACTAGCGGGGGTCAATGAGCAGTTCTTC.

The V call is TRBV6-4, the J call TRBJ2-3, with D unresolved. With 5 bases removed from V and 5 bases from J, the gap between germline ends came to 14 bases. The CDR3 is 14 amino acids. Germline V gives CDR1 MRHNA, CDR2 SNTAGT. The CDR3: CASSLGLGQDTQYF. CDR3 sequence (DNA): TGTGCCAGCAGTCTAGGCCTTGGGCAAGATACGCAGTATTTT.

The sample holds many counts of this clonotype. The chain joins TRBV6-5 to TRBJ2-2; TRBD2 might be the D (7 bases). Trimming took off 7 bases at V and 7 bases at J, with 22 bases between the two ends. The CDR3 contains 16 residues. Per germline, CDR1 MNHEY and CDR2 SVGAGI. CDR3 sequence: CASIPSSGGGSGELFF. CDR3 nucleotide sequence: TGTGCCAGCATTCCCTCTAGCGGAGGGGGGAGCGGGGAGCTGTTTTTT.

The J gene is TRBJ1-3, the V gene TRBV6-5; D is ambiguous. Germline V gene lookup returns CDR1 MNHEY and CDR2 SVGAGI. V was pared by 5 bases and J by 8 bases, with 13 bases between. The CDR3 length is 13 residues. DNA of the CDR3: TGTGCCAGCAGTACTCGACCTTTAGACACCATATATTTT. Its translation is CASSTRPLDTIYF.